These 12 T cell receptor beta chains were all obtained from the same sample, sequenced in a study of blood T cell repertoires in COVID-19. Sequenced by immunoSEQ multiplex PCR; TCRdb stores in-frame clones only, minus some. The top ten clones hold more than 6% of a sample with around 310,000 clones, around 90% of them seen once. Sequencing input: peripheral blood. These receptor sequences come from a woman aged 25 to 39 with COVID-19, enrolled during active disease.

The rearrangement uses TRBV21-1 and TRBJ2-1; the table's D call TRBD1 went unverified against the DNA. TRBV21-1 corresponds to a pseudogene. This CDR3 is built from 16 residues. CDR3 loop: CASSNGQGGLCNEQFF. CDR3 sequence (DNA): TGTGCCAGCAGCAATGGACAGGGGGGCTTATGCAATGAGCAGTTCTTC.

This chain links TRBV7-5 with TRBJ1-2; the table's D call of TRBD1 was not tested on the DNA. TRBV7-5 is tagged as a pseudogene. The CDR3 is made up of 16 amino acids. CDR3 residues: CVRSLAPGQQMSGYTF. CDR3 DNA sequence: TGTGTCAGAAGCTTAGCCCCGGGACAGCAGATGAGCGGCTACACCTTC.

This rearrangement joins TRBV25-1 to TRBJ1-5; 9 bases fit TRBD1. Germline loops: CDR1 MGHDK, CDR2 SYGVNS. The CDR3 has 15 amino acids. The V gene end was trimmed by 4 bases and the J gene end by 4 bases; junction bases not matched to a gene: 5. The CDR3 region is CASSARDRENQPQHF. The CDR3 nucleotides are TGTGCCAGCAGTGCCCGGGACAGGGAAAATCAGCCCCAGCATTTT.

This chain uses TRBV7-6 with TRBJ2-3; 7 bases are shared with TRBD2. Germline CDR1 SGHVS, CDR2 FNYEAQ. With 5 bases clipped from V and 2 bases from J, the junction kept 13 bases outside the gene matches. This CDR3 spans 17 amino acids. CDR3 region: CASSLVVSSGFTDTQYF. The CDR3 DNA reads as TGTGCCAGCAGCCTAGTGGTATCTAGCGGATTCACAGATACGCAGTATTTT.

This clone has only one observation. The chain uses TRBV7-8 and TRBJ2-2, with a weak D call TRBD2 (6 bases). The CDR3 covers 14 residues. Trimming took off 4 bases at V and 3 bases at J, with 9 bases between the two ends. CDR1 SGHVS and CDR2 FQNEAQ come from the germline V gene. CDR3 nucleotides: TGTGCCAGCAGCTGGGGGGATTACACCGGGGAGCTGTTTTTT. Protein product: CASSWGDYTGELFF. The variable domain in full, completed from reference TRBV7-8 and TRBJ2-2, reads GAGVSQSPRYKVAKRGQDVALRCDPISGHVSLFWYQQALGQGPEFLTYFQNEAQLDKSGLPSDRFFAERPEGSVSTLKIQRTQQEDSAVYLCASSWGDYTGELFFGEGSRLTVL.

The CDR3 region is CASSQDSGGGWVSSYEQYF. In nucleotides, the CDR3 is TGCGCCAGCAGCCAAGATTCAGGGGGCGGGTGGGTTAGCTCCTACGAGCAGTACTTC. The chain uses TRBV4-1 and TRBJ2-7; 8 bases map to TRBD1. The CDR3 sequence is 19 residues long. The V segment lost 0 bases and the J segment 0 bases; nucleotides outside the gene matches: 13. CDR1 is MGHRA and CDR2 is YSYEKL in the germline V gene.

V and J are TRBV18 and TRBJ2-6; D may be TRBD1 (5 bases). V lost 2 bases, J lost 4 bases, and 15 bases lay in between. Germline V gene data show CDR1 as KGHSH and CDR2 as LQKENI. The CDR3 has 17 amino acids. In DNA, the CDR3 is TGTGCCAGCTCACCAGTTCAGGGTACTACCGGGGCCAACGTCCTGACTTTC. As protein: CASSPVQGTTGANVLTF.

This chain links TRBV2 with TRBJ1-2; 10 bases map to TRBD1. After removal of 9 bases from V and 4 bases from J, the junction contained 8 bases not matched to a gene. CDR1 SNHLY and CDR2 FYNNEI come from the germline V gene. CDR3 size: 14 residues. CDR3 DNA: TGTGCCAGTATTGGGACAGGGGACCCCTATGGCTACACCTTC. As protein: CASIGTGDPYGYTF.

The chain carries TRBV27 and TRBJ2-4; D is unresolved. Per the germline V gene, CDR1 is MNHEY and CDR2 is SMNVEV (reference sequence). V was cut by 5 bases and J by 7 bases, with 9 bases left in between. The CDR3 contains 12 residues. In nucleotides, the CDR3 is TGTGCCAGCAGTCCCACCGGGAACATTCAGTACTTC. Translated, it gives CASSPTGNIQYF.

The chain couples TRBV19 to TRBJ2-7, with 10 bases fitting TRBD2. Trimming cost V 8 bases and J 4 bases; bases outside gene matches: 8. The germline gives CDR1 LNHDA, CDR2 SQIVND (reference sequence). The CDR3 consists of 14 residues. CDR3 sequence reads: CASFLAGVSYEQYF. CDR3 in DNA: TGTGCCAGTTTTCTAGCGGGAGTTAGTTACGAGCAGTACTTC.

This rearrangement joins TRBV9 to TRBJ1-3; 11 positions match TRBD1. Trimming removed 2 bases from V and 6 bases from J; junction bases left unmatched: 4. The CDR3 has 15 residues. The germline gives CDR1 SGDLS, CDR2 YYNGEE. This CDR3 is CASSVTGQGENTIYF. In DNA form, the CDR3 reads TGTGCCAGCAGCGTGACGGGACAGGGGGAAAACACCATATATTTT.

The chain is built from TRBV28 and TRBJ1-6; no firm D call. The CDR3 runs to 16 residues. V gave up 3 bases and J gave up 0 bases, with 9 bases separating them. Per the germline V gene, CDR1 is MDHEN and CDR2 is SYDVKM. CDR3 coding DNA: TGTGCCAGCAGTTTGGTGGAGAGCTCCTATAATTCACCCCTCCACTTT. As protein: CASSLVESSYNSPLHF.